The 16 T cell receptor beta chains below were found in one sample sequenced in a study of identifying expanded T cells in peripheral blood. The protocol was immunoSEQ multiplex PCR, while the TCRdb copy is restricted to in-frame clones and leaves out a portion. Among under 150,000 clones, 75% to 90% were seen once, and the ten largest hold roughly 8%. The sequenced sample was blood. These receptors all come from a person aged 18 to 75 in good health.

The rearrangement joins TRBV7-2 to TRBJ2-1, with TRBD2 identical over 12 bases. Germline CDR1 is SGHTA and CDR2 is FQGNSA. CDR3 length: 16 amino acids. V shed 4 bases and J 7 bases; nucleotides not matched to a gene: 8. In nucleotides, the CDR3 is TGTGCCAGCAGCTCCTATACTAGCGGGGGGAGGAATGAGCAGTTCTTC. Protein sequence: CASSSYTSGGRNEQFF.

The chain has TRBV5-1 and TRBJ1-6; a weak D match, TRBD1 (6 bases). This CDR3 comprises 15 residues. CDR1 is SGHRS and CDR2 is YFSETQ in the germline V gene. Trimming removed 0 bases at V and 9 bases at J, with 13 bases between. The CDR3 loop is CASSLGGQSTSPLHF. In DNA, the CDR3 is TGCGCCAGCAGCTTGGGAGGACAGAGTACTTCACCCCTCCACTTT.

This rearrangement joins TRBV7-6 to TRBJ2-3; maybe TRBD1 (6 bases). The ends were cut back, 3 bases at V and 0 bases at J, with 16 bases in the middle. The CDR3 runs 17 residues. Germline assignment: CDR1 SGHVS and CDR2 FNYEAQ. The chain's CDR3 is CASSLVPRGTSTDTQYF. The CDR3 coding sequence is TGTGCCAGCAGCTTGGTCCCCAGGGGAACCAGCACAGATACGCAGTATTTT.

The V and J genes are TRBV13 and TRBJ2-7; perhaps TRBD2 as D (7 bases). This CDR3 is 15 amino acids long. V dropped 3 bases and J dropped 3 bases, with 15 bases sitting between them. Looked up from germline, CDR1 is PRHDT and CDR2 is FYEKMQ (reference sequence). The CDR3 coding sequence is TGTGCCAGCAGCTTCGGGGGGCTGCAAAACTACGAGCAGTACTTC. It encodes CASSFGGLQNYEQYF.

The chain combines TRBV5-1 with TRBJ1-6; possible D gene TRBD1, 5 bases. Trimming stripped 5 bases from V and 10 bases from J, with 16 bases between. The CDR3 totals 14 residues. Germline CDR1 SGHRS, CDR2 YFSETQ. CDR3 sequence reads: CASRRTPPGSPLHF. The CDR3 DNA reads as TGCGCCAGCAGGAGGACACCTCCGGGCTCACCCCTCCACTTT.

V and J are TRBV7-2 and TRBJ2-5; the D gene is possibly TRBD1 (6 bases). V lost 4 bases and J 5 bases, leaving 14 bases between the germline ends. The germline V gene encodes CDR1 SGHTA and CDR2 FQGNSA. The CDR3 contains 14 residues. The CDR3 spells CASSSYRVRETQYF. CDR3 nucleotides: TGTGCCAGCAGCTCATACAGGGTTCGGGAGACCCAGTACTTC.

The chain couples TRBV2 to TRBJ1-5; no reliable D call. The V gene's germline CDR1 is SNHLY and CDR2 FYNNEI. The CDR3 runs to 13 residues. The V end was cut by 6 bases, the J end by 0 bases, with 6 bases between. The CDR3 spells CASRRDSNQPQHF. In nucleotides, the CDR3 is TGTGCCAGCAGGAGGGATAGCAATCAGCCCCAGCATTTT.

The rearrangement uses TRBV5-1 and TRBJ1-4; 9 bases agree with TRBD1. The CDR3 sequence is 16 residues long. From germline, CDR1 is SGHRS and CDR2 YFSETQ. The J segment lost 1 base and the V segment lost 5 bases, leaving 6 bases of the junction unmatched. The CDR3 loop is CASRVSGQGTNEKLFF. CDR3 nucleotide sequence: TGCGCCAGCAGAGTTTCGGGACAGGGAACTAATGAAAAACTGTTTTTT.

The chain recombines TRBV6-1 with TRBJ1-5, with D uncertain. Germline CDR1 reads MNHNS; CDR2 reads SASEGT. There are 17 residues in the CDR3. Trimming left V 1 base short and J 7 bases short, with 20 bases between. CDR3 in DNA: TGTGCCAGCAGTGAAGGAGGAGGAGGGAGCATCGGGCAGCCCCAGCATTTT. This gives the protein CASSEGGGGSIGQPQHF.

The chain recombines TRBV5-4 with TRBJ1-2; perhaps TRBD1 as D (5 bases). The CDR3 length is 14 residues. Trimming took 5 bases from V and 1 from J, leaving 12 bases between them. The germline V gene has CDR1 SGHNT and CDR2 YYREEE (reference sequence). CDR3 sequence reads: CASSRQSLNYGYTF. The CDR3, as DNA: TGTGCCAGCAGTCGACAGTCCCTTAACTATGGCTACACCTTC.

Here the CDR3 DNA reads TGCGCCAGCAGCTTGCTCGGGGGGGAGACCCAGTACTTC. Translation: CASSLLGGETQYF. The chain links TRBV5-1 to TRBJ2-5; 7 bases line up with TRBD2. After removal of 1 base from V and 5 bases from J, the junction contained 2 bases not matched to a gene. The CDR3 is made up of 13 amino acids. Per germline, CDR1 SGHRS and CDR2 YFSETQ.

The chain employs TRBV5-1 and TRBJ1-5, with D possibly matching TRBD1 (5 bases). V shed 9 bases and J shed 7 bases, with 20 bases lying between them. This CDR3 has 14 amino acids. Germline assignment: CDR1 SGHRS and CDR2 YFSETQ. CDR3 bases: TGCGCCACGACGCGACAACCCGGGGACCAGCCCCAGCATTTT. It is translated as CATTRQPGDQPQHF.

The V call is TRBV4-2, the J call TRBJ1-2, with D possibly TRBD1 on 6 matching bases. The germline V and J ends were trimmed by 2 bases and 0 bases, with 10 bases remaining between them. Germline V gives CDR1 LGHNA, CDR2 YNFKEQ. This CDR3 is built from 15 residues. The CDR3 protein is CASSQTGTTNYGYTF. CDR3 DNA sequence: TGTGCCAGCAGCCAAACCGGGACAACTAACTATGGCTACACCTTC.

This clone has only one observation. The rearrangement uses TRBV5-6 and TRBJ2-1; D uncertain. Germline CDR1 SGHDT, CDR2 YYEEEE. CDR3 length: 14 residues. The V and J ends lost 1 base and 6 bases respectively, with 11 bases between them. The CDR3 DNA reads TGTGCCAGCAGCTTGAGTGGGGTGCGCAATGAGCAGTTCTTC. It yields the protein CASSLSGVRNEQFF.

The genes are TRBV25-1 and TRBJ2-3; D possibly uses TRBD1 or TRBD2 (7 bases each). The CDR3 contains 14 residues. V dropped 11 bases and J dropped 1 base, with 16 bases sitting between them. Germline V gene sequence: CDR1 MGHDK, CDR2 SYGVNS. CDR3 sequence (DNA): TGTGCCTCCTCAGGGGGGGATGGCACAGATACGCAGTATTTT. Protein: CASSGGDGTDTQYF.

This clone appeared many times. J is TRBJ2-5 and V is TRBV11-2; D is perhaps TRBD2 (6 bases). Germline CDR1 reads SGHAT; CDR2 reads FQNNGV. CDR3 length equals 14 residues. V was clipped by 2 bases and J by 4 bases, with 11 bases between them. The CDR3 DNA reads as TGTGCCAGCAGCTTAATGCGGGGTAGAGAGACCCAGTACTTC. Translated: CASSLMRGRETQYF.